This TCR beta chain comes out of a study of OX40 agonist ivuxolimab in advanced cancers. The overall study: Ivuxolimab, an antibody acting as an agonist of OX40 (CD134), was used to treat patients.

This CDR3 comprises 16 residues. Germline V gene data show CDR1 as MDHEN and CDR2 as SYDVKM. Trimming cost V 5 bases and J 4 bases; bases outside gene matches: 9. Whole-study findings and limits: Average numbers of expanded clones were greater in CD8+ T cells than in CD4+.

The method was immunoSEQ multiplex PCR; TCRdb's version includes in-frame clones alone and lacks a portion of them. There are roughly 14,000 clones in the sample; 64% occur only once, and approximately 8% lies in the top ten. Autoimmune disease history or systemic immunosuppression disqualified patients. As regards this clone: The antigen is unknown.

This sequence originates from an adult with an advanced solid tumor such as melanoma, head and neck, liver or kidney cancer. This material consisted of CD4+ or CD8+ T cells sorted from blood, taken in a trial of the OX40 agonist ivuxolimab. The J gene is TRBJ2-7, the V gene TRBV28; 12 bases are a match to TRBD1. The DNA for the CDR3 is TGTGCCAGCAGTCCTACCCGGGACAGGGGGCTATACGAGCAGTACTTC. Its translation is CASSPTRDRGLYEQYF.